The 11 T cell receptor beta chains reported below all come from one sample, sequenced in a study of blood T cell repertoires in COVID-19. Assay: immunoSEQ multiplex PCR; the TCRdb copy retains only in-frame clones and omits some. Seen here are 100,000 to 150,000 clones, 81% observed once, and the top ten hold approximately 18%. The sequenced material came from peripheral blood. Receptors originate from a man younger than 40 with COVID-19, enrolled during active disease.

J is TRBJ2-7 and V is TRBV5-5; no clear D gene. Per germline, CDR1 SGHKS and CDR2 YYEKEE (reference sequence). CDR3 size: 13 residues. Trimming stripped 1 base from V and 3 bases from J, with 8 bases between. The CDR3 nucleotides read TGTGCCAGCAGCTTGTGGCCGGGCTACGAGCAGTACTTC. This codes for CASSLWPGYEQYF. The full variable domain, completed using reference TRBV5-5 and TRBJ2-7, is DAGVTQSPTHLIKTRGQQVTLRCSPISGHKSVSWYQQVLGQGPQFIFQYYEKEERGRGNFPDRFSARQFPNYSSELNVNALLLGDSALYLCASSLWPGYEQYFGPGTRLTVT.

The genes are TRBV29-1 and TRBJ2-7; D is perhaps TRBD1 (5 bases). CDR1 and CDR2 (germline): SQVTM, ANQGSEA. V gave up 7 bases and J gave up 2 bases, with 15 bases separating them. CDR3 length: 13 residues. CDR3 amino acids: CSALGVLAYEQYF. For the CDR3, the DNA is TGCAGCGCCCTAGGGGTTCTCGCCTACGAGCAGTACTTC.

There are a few counts of this clone. The rearrangement uses TRBV28 and TRBJ2-7; 10 bases line up with TRBD2. The CDR3 consists of 16 residues. The ends lost 2 bases at V and 6 bases at J; junction bases unmatched: 10. Per germline, CDR1 MDHEN and CDR2 SYDVKM. CDR3 coding DNA: TGTGCCAGCAGTTTAATACCTAGCGGGAGTAGTGCCGAGCAGTACTTC. This gives the protein CASSLIPSGSSAEQYF.

The V and J genes are TRBV19 and TRBJ2-7, with 9 bases identical to TRBD1. Trimming at V came to 7 bases and at J to 1 base, leaving 5 bases not matched to a gene. The CDR3 consists of 14 residues. The germline V gene encodes CDR1 LNHDA and CDR2 SQIVND (reference sequence). Here the CDR3 reads CASKGTGPSYEQYF. CDR3 DNA sequence: TGTGCCAGTAAGGGGACAGGGCCATCCTACGAGCAGTACTTC.

The gene calls are TRBV11-3 and TRBJ2-1; possibly TRBD2 for D (6 bases). Germline CDR1 and CDR2: SGHNT and YENEEA. The CDR3 extends over 15 amino acids. Trimming took 5 bases from V and 0 from J, leaving 11 bases between them. Here the CDR3 reads CASSDLGGSYNEQFF. CDR3 DNA sequence: TGTGCCAGCAGCGACCTGGGGGGCTCCTACAATGAGCAGTTCTTC.

This chain joins TRBV30 and TRBJ2-3; 7 bases agree with TRBD2. V gave up 1 base and J gave up 2 bases; unmatched junction bases: 6. The germline CDR1 and CDR2 sequences are GTSNPN and SVGIG (reference sequence). The CDR3 totals 15 residues. This CDR3 reads CAWSGAGRNTDTQYF. The DNA for the CDR3 is TGTGCCTGGAGTGGAGCGGGGAGAAACACAGATACGCAGTATTTT.

The DNA of the CDR3 is TGTGCCAGCAGTCCGACTAGCGGAAACACCGGGGAGCTGTTTTTT. Its translation: CASSPTSGNTGELFF. V is TRBV2 and J is TRBJ2-2; 9 bases align to TRBD2. CDR1 is SNHLY, CDR2 FYNNEI, per germline. Trimming at V came to 5 bases and at J to 2 bases, leaving 3 bases not matched to a gene. This CDR3 has 15 residues.

This chain uses TRBV9 with TRBJ2-7, with 7 bases lining up with TRBD1. This CDR3 region has 15 residues. Germline trimming cut 0 bases from V and 3 bases from J; bases unmatched to any gene: 6. Per germline, CDR1 SGDLS and CDR2 YYNGEE. CDR3 DNA sequence: TGTGCCAGCAGCGTAGAGGGGGCACCGGTCTACGAGCAGTACTTC. It is translated as CASSVEGAPVYEQYF.

The sample holds one count of this clone. The V call is TRBV4-1, the J call TRBJ1-4; D perhaps matches TRBD1 (6 bases). CDR3 length equals 17 residues. V lost 8 bases to trimming and J lost 2 bases, with 21 bases between them. Germline V gives CDR1 MGHRA, CDR2 YSYEKL. Written as DNA, the CDR3 is TGCGCCAGCTCCCAGATCAGGGGAAGTCGTACTAATGAAAAACTGTTTTTT. Its translation is CASSQIRGSRTNEKLFF.

The chain employs TRBV28 and TRBJ1-5; maybe TRBD1 (5 bases). The CDR3 extends over 17 amino acids. The V gene lost 6 bases and the J gene lost 5 bases, with 23 bases spanning the gap. CDR1 is MDHEN and CDR2 is SYDVKM in the germline V gene. The CDR3 loop reads CASRRLQESRSHQPQHF. The CDR3 coding sequence is TGTGCCAGCAGGCGCCTACAGGAATCACGTTCCCATCAGCCCCAGCATTTT.

This chain uses TRBV30 with TRBJ1-6, with D unresolved. Germline V CDR1 and CDR2: GTSNPN, SVGIG (reference sequence). Trimming left V 1 base short and J 8 bases short, with 9 bases between. This CDR3 spans 13 amino acids. CDR3 nucleotides: TGTGCCTGGAGTGGAAGTCGAGATTCACCCCTCCACTTT. It encodes CAWSGSRDSPLHF.